This TCR beta chain was documented in a study of CXCR3-negative and CXCR3-positive naive CD8 T cells. The CDR3 totals 16 residues. In germline, CDR1 is SGHRS, CDR2 YFSETQ. Study results and limitations: CXCR3-positive naive cells had more hydrophobic TRB CDR3s than CXCR3-negative naive cells.

Each TRB cDNA library was prepared by 5' RACE (with UMI labels). With the 5' RACE reads reprocessed, TCRdb shows one record per CDR3 protein and no DNA. The sample spans approximately 100,000 distinct CDR3 sequences; the ten largest clones claim about 0.35%. Of note for this clonotype: What it recognizes is unknown.

Sequencing was performed on naive CXCR3+ CD8+ T cells from blood. The subset was: CD45RO-CCR7+CD27+CD95- naive CD8+ T cells expressing CXCR3 (TNR3+). This receptor was identified in a human donor in good health. Some clones in this sample may be carry-over from other donors' samples. The chain carries TRBV5-1 and TRBJ2-7; TCRdb designates TRBD2, a call that cannot be tested without DNA. This CDR3 reads CASSLGLAATAYEQYF. The entire variable domain, with the rest obtained from reference TRBV5-1 and TRBJ2-7, is as follows: KAGVTQTPRYLIKTRGQQVTLSCSPISGHRSVSWYQQTPGQGLQFLFEYFSETQRNKGNFPGRFSGRQFSNSRSEMNVSTLELGDSALYLCASSLGLAATAYEQYFGPGTRLTVT.